This T cell receptor beta chain emerged from a study of shared clonotypes between healthy human individuals. Terminally differentiated effector memory CD45RA+ cells were excluded from the naive CD8 cells, which were CD45RO-negative and positively selected for CCR7. Concerning this clone: Its antigen is as yet unknown.

In germline, CDR1 is SGHDT, CDR2 YYEEEE. CDR3 size: 13 residues. Between the trimmed V and J ends, which lost 0 bases and 5 bases, there was a span of 9 bases. Regarding the study as a whole: What rarefaction showed was incomplete sorted-subset sequencing despite large depth. Generally, estimated richness proved larger in naive subsets than it did in memory subsets.

Profiled with immunoSEQ multiplex PCR; TCRdb holds only in-frame clones, not every one. The table includes around 2,000,000 clones, about 95% detected once. The sample was naive CD8+ T cells sorted from blood. This clonotype originated in a man aged 18 to 35 in good health. V is TRBV5-6 and J is TRBJ2-7; no definite D call. The CDR3 DNA is TGTGCCAGCAGCTTGGCCCAGATCCACGAGCAGTACTTC. It is translated as CASSLAQIHEQYF.